Listed below are T cell receptor beta chains from one sample, sequenced in a study of T cell responses to AZD1222 COVID-19 vaccine. The protocol was immunoSEQ multiplex PCR, while the TCRdb copy is restricted to in-frame clones and leaves out a portion. The profile shows under 95,000 clones, about nine tenths of them singletons. Material: peripheral blood, obtained 28 days after the second AZD1222 dose. Receptors were obtained from an adult who received the AZD1222 COVID-19 vaccine. The CDR3 runs from the conserved cysteine through the conserved F or W. D genes are given only for firm matches. Some rows mark clone size as missing; the rest say once, few, many or name a class of expanded clone.

.	TRBV2	TRBD2	TRBJ2-7	TGTGCCAGCAGTGGGGGACTAGCCTCCGAGCAGTACTTC	CASSGGLASEQYF
once	TRBV5-1	TRBD1	TRBJ1-1	TGCGCCAGCAGCCCCGAAGACAGGGGCTGGAACACTGAAGCTTTCTTT	CASSPEDRGWNTEAFF
.	TRBV4-3	.	TRBJ2-3	TGCGCCAGCAGCCAAGATGTAGGGAGTCGGGCAGATACGCAGTATTTT	CASSQDVGSRADTQYF
.	TRBV11-2	.	TRBJ2-1	TGTGCCAGCACAAGAAACGGGGGGCTATACAATGAGCAGTTCTTC	CASTRNGGLYNEQFF
.	TRBV7-9	.	TRBJ1-4	TGTGCCAGCAGCTTAGGCTCAGGGTTTAATGAAAAACTGTTTTTT	CASSLGSGFNEKLFF
once	TRBV3-1/TRBV3-2	TRBD2	TRBJ2-7	TGTGCCAGCAGCCCTGTGGGGAGCGGGGGACCCTACGAGCAGTACTTC	CASSPVGSGGPYEQYF
.	TRBV10-3	TRBD2	TRBJ2-5	TGTGCCATCGCCCTGGGGGGGGATGTGGAGACCCAGTACTTC	CAIALGGDVETQYF
.	TRBV9	.	TRBJ1-1	TGTGCCAGCAGCCCCACGGTAAACACTGAAGCTTTCTTT	CASSPTVNTEAFF
.	TRBV5-8	TRBD1	TRBJ2-7	TGTGCCAGCAGCTTGGGTCCAGGGGGCCGACGGGAGCAGTACTTC	CASSLGPGGRREQYF
.	TRBV2	TRBD1	TRBJ1-5	TGTGCCAGCAGTCGGACAGGAGACAATCAGCCCCAGCATTTT	CASSRTGDNQPQHF
.	TRBV4-1	.	TRBJ1-4	TGCGCCAGCAGCGAAAGAGGAGAAAAACTGTTTTTT	CASSERGEKLFF
.	TRBV21-1	.	TRBJ1-4	TGTGCCAGCTCCCCGCGGAGCGGAGGGAGCCTAAAACTGTTTTTT	CASSPRSGGSLKLFF
.	TRBV10-1	TRBD1	TRBJ2-7	TGCGCCAGCAGTGAGGACAGGGGGCGCGAGCAGTACTTC	CASSEDRGREQYF
.	TRBV19	TRBD1	TRBJ2-7	TGTGCCAGTAGCCGACAGGGGACTTACGAGCAGTACTTC	CASSRQGTYEQYF
once	TRBV7-2	.	TRBJ2-3	TGTGCCAGCAGCTTAGTCGCTAGCGCCACAGATACGCAGTATTTT	CASSLVASATDTQYF
.	TRBV5-1	TRBD1	TRBJ1-4	TGCGCCAGCAGCTTGGGGGGACAGGGATGGGGCCAAAGTGAAAAACTGTTTTTT	CASSLGGQGWGQSEKLFF
.	TRBV27	.	TRBJ2-7	TGTGCCAGCAGTCTAGAAGGCCTTAACGAGCAGTACTTC	CASSLEGLNEQYF
once	TRBV5-1	TRBD2	TRBJ2-3	TGCGCCAGCAGCTTGGGACTAGCGGGGGTGGCAGATACGCAGTATTTT	CASSLGLAGVADTQYF
.	TRBV30	.	TRBJ2-5	TGTGCCTGGAGTCCTCAGGAGACCCAGTACTTC	CAWSPQETQYF
.	TRBV18	.	TRBJ2-7	TGTGCCAGCTCACCCCCGGCGGGGCAGATTTACGAGCAGTACTTC	CASSPPAGQIYEQYF
.	TRBV28	.	TRBJ1-3	TGTGCCAGTTTTACGATCGGTAGAAACACCATATATTTT	CASFTIGRNTIYF
.	TRBV5-5	TRBD1	TRBJ2-7	TGTGCCAGCAGCCCGGGACAGGGGTTTTACGAGCAGTACTTC	CASSPGQGFYEQYF
once	TRBV6-5	.	TRBJ2-7	TGTGCCAGCAGCCAATCGGACAGCTCCTACGAGCAGTACTTC	CASSQSDSSYEQYF
.	TRBV24-1	.	TRBJ2-3	TGTGCCACCAGTGAGGCCACAGGGTCCAGCACAGATACGCAGTATTTT	CATSEATGSSTDTQYF
.	TRBV6-5	TRBD1	TRBJ1-5	TGTGCCAGCAGAACAGGGGTCCATCAGCCCCAGCATTTT	CASRTGVHQPQHF
.	TRBV5-1	TRBD1	TRBJ2-7	TGCGCCAGCAGCTTGGTAGGGACAGGGGGCGGCGAGCAGTACTTC	CASSLVGTGGGEQYF
few	TRBV9	.	TRBJ2-3	TGTGCCAGCAGCGTAACCCCAGCCGGGGGTGGCACAGATACGCAGTATTTT	CASSVTPAGGGTDTQYF
.	TRBV2	TRBD1	TRBJ1-5	TGTGCCAGCAGTGCGGGACAGGTGAATCAGCCCCAGCATTTT	CASSAGQVNQPQHF
.	TRBV5-6	.	TRBJ1-4	TGTGCCAGCAGCTATCGGACGATGGGCTATGAAAAACTGTTTTTT	CASSYRTMGYEKLFF
.	TRBV7-9	.	TRBJ1-5	TGTGCCAGCAGCCGAGGACAGTTCAATCAGCCCCAGCATTTT	CASSRGQFNQPQHF
.	TRBV7-8	.	TRBJ1-5	TGTGCCAGCAGCTTTGCTGGCAATCAGCCCCAGCATTTT	CASSFAGNQPQHF
.	TRBV6-5	.	TRBJ1-6	TGTGCCAGCAGTATAGGGCCGACGTCACCCCTCCACTTT	CASSIGPTSPLHF
.	TRBV4-1	TRBD1	TRBJ2-1	TGCGCCAGCAGCCAAGTTCCCCCGGACAGGGTGTACTTAAATGAGCAGTTCTTC	CASSQVPPDRVYLNEQFF
.	TRBV5-4	.	TRBJ2-7	TGTGCCAGCAGCCCTGAGGGGGGGGCCGGGCAGTACTTC	CASSPEGGAGQYF
.	TRBV28	TRBD1	TRBJ1-1	TGTGCCAGCAGTTTGACAGGGGGCTGGGCCACTGAAGCTTTCTTT	CASSLTGGWATEAFF
.	TRBV12-5	.	TRBJ1-3	TGTGCTAGTTCGGCAAGCTCTGGAAACACCATATATTTT	CASSASSGNTIYF
.	TRBV9	.	TRBJ1-1	TGTGCCAGCAGCATCAGCTTGGAGACTGAAGCTTTCTTT	CASSISLETEAFF
.	TRBV28	TRBD2	TRBJ2-3	TGTGCCACCCTTCGGGGGGGGTCAGATACGCAGTATTTT	CATLRGGSDTQYF
.	TRBV4-1	.	TRBJ2-7	TGCGCCAGCAGCCAGGGGCGGGTAGGGGGAGGATACGAGCAGTACTTC	CASSQGRVGGGYEQYF
.	TRBV28	TRBD1	TRBJ2-7	TGTGCCAGCAATTCCGCAGGGGGCTCCGAATTTTACGAGCAGTACTTC	CASNSAGGSEFYEQYF
.	TRBV6-5	.	TRBJ1-5	TGTGCCAGCAGTTACAGGGTTGGGAATCAGCCCCAGCATTTT	CASSYRVGNQPQHF
.	TRBV20-1	.	TRBJ1-4	TGCAGTGCTAGTGCAGGGGCGACAACTAATGAAAAACTGTTTTTT	CSASAGATTNEKLFF
.	TRBV29-1	.	TRBJ2-3	TGCAGCGCCCTATGGCGACCCGATACGCAGTATTTT	CSALWRPDTQYF
.	TRBV23-1	TRBD2	TRBJ2-1	TGCGCCAGCAGTCAGTACCACCCAACCAAGGGGAGGGGGCAGTTCTTC	CASSQYHPTKGRGQFF
.	TRBV6-4	TRBD2	TRBJ2-1	TGTGCCAGCAGTGAGGGACGGGGGGACTACAATGAGCAGTTCTTC	CASSEGRGDYNEQFF
.	TRBV27	TRBD1	TRBJ2-5	TGTGCCAGCAGTTTATGGGGGGGACAGGGAAAAGAGACCCAGTACTTC	CASSLWGGQGKETQYF
.	TRBV19	.	TRBJ1-1	TGTGCCAGTAGTTCTGGGATATCGAACACTGAAGCTTTCTTT	CASSSGISNTEAFF
.	TRBV27	.	TRBJ1-3	TGTGCCAGCAGCCCCTTTTCAGACTCTGGAAACACCATATATTTT	CASSPFSDSGNTIYF
.	TRBV4-1	TRBD1	TRBJ2-7	TGCGCCAGCAGCCCGGACATGGGACAGGGGGCAAACGAGCAGTACTTC	CASSPDMGQGANEQYF
.	TRBV19	.	TRBJ2-3	TGTGCCAGTAGCCCCGGCATCGGGAGGTGGGACAGAGTTACAGATACGCAGTATTTT	CASSPGIGRWDRVTDTQYF
.	TRBV6-5	.	TRBJ1-1	TGTGCCAGCATAGGCAGCATGAACACTGAAGCTTTCTTT	CASIGSMNTEAFF
.	TRBV27	.	TRBJ1-2	TGTGCCAGCAGTTTAAGGGACTCCCGTGGCTACACCTTC	CASSLRDSRGYTF